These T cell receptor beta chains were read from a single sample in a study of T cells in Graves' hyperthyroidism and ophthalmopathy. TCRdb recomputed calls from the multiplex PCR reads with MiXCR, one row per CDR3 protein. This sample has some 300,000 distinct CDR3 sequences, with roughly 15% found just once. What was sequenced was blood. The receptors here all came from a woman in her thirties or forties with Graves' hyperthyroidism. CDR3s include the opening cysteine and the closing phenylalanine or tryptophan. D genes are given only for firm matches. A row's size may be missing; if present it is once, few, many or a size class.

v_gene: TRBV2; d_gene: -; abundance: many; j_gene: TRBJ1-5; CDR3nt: TGTGCCAGCAGTGAAGCGGCGCAGCCCCAGCATTTT; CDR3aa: CASSEAAQPQHF
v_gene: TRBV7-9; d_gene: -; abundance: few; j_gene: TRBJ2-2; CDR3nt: TGTGCCAGCAGCCCCCGGGCCCTCTTCGGGTCCGGGGAGCTGTTTTTT; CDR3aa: CASSPRALFGSGELFF
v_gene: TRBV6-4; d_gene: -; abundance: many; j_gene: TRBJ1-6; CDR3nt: TGTGCCAGCAGTGAACAGCCATACTATAATTCACCCCTCCACTTT; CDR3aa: CASSEQPYYNSPLHF
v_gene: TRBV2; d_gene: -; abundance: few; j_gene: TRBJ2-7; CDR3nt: TGTGCCAGCAGGGGGATCGTAAGGCTAGAATTCTACGAGCAGTACTTC; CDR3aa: CASRGIVRLEFYEQYF
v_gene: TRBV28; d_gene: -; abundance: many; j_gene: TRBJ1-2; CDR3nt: TGTGCCAGCAGTGGTGCGAGGGGCGGATCAACATACGGCTACACCTTC; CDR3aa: CASSGARGGSTYGYTF
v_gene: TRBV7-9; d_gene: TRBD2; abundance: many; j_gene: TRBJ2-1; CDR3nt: TGTGCCAGCAGCTCGGGACTAGCGGGAGCCTATGAGCAGTTCTTC; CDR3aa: CASSSGLAGAYEQFF
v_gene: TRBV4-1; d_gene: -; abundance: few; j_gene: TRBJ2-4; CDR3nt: TGCGCCAGCAGCCCAGTTTGGGCGGGGCAAAACATTCAGTACTTC; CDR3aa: CASSPVWAGQNIQYF
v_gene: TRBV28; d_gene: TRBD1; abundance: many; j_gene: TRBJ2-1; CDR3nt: TGTGCCACCCAAGGGTGGGGACAGGGGGCCAATGAGCAGTTCTTC; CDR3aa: CATQGWGQGANEQFF
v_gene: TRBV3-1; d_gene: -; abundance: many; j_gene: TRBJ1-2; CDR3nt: TGTGCCAGCAGCCAAGAGGACAGAAACTATGGCTACACCTTC; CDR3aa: CASSQEDRNYGYTF
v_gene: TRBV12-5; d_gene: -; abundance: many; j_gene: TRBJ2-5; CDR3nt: TGTGCTAGTGGTTTGCCACGACCCCCCCCCAGGCAAGGGGAGACCCAGTACTTC; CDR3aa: CASGLPRPPPRQGETQYF
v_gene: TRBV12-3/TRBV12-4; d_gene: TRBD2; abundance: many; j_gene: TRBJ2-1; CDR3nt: TGTGCCAGCAGTTTAGTTAGCGGGAGGTACAATGAGCAGTTCTTC; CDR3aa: CASSLVSGRYNEQFF
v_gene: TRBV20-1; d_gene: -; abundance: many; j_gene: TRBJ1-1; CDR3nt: TGCAGTGCTAGAGACCCAAGGGCCAACACTGAAGCTTTCTTT; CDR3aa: CSARDPRANTEAFF
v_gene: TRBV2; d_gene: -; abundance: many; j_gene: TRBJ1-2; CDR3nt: TGTGCCAGCAGTACAAGGATTTTAAACTATGGCTACACCTTC; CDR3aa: CASSTRILNYGYTF
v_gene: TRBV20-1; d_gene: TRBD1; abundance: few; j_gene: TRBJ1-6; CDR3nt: TGCAGTGCAAGGACAGGGGGAGACTCACCCCTCCACTTT; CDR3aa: CSARTGGDSPLHF
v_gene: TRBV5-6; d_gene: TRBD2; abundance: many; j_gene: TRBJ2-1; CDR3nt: TGTGCCAGCACCCTCAGACTAGCGGGAAATGAGCAGTTCTTC; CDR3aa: CASTLRLAGNEQFF
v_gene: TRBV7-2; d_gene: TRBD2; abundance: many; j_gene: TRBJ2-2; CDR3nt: TGTGCCAGCAGCCCCTCTAGCGGGACCACCGGGGAGCTGTTTTTT; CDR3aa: CASSPSSGTTGELFF
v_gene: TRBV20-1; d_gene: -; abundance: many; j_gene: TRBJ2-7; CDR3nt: TGCAGTGCTAGAGATTGGCGGGACTCGATTTTTGAGCAGTACTTC; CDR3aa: CSARDWRDSIFEQYF
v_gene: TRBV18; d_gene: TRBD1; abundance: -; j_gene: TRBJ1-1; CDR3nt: TGTGCCAGCTCTCGTGGACAGGGGGCTGAGGAAGGTGAAGCTTTCTTT; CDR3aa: CASSRGQGAEEGEAFF
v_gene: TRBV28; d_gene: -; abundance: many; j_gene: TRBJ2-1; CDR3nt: TGTGCCAGCAGCTCGCAGGGGGGACACAATGAGCAGTTCTTC; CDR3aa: CASSSQGGHNEQFF
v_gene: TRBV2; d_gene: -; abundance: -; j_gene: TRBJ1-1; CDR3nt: TGTGCCAGCAGCCCACCGATATTTGGCCGGGGAGTGAACACTGAAGCTTTCTTT; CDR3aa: CASSPPIFGRGVNTEAFF
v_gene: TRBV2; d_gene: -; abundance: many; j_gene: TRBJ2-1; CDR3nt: TGTGCCAGCAGGGCAGGGGGGCAGCAGTTCTTC; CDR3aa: CASRAGGQQFF
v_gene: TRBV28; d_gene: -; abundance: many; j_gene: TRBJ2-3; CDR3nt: TGTGCCAGCAGTTCCATTTGGACCGGGGGGCAGTATTTT; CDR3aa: CASSSIWTGGQYF
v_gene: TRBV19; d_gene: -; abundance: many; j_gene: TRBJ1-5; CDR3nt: TGTGCCAGTAGTATCAGGGGTCAGCCCCAGCATTTT; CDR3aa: CASSIRGQPQHF
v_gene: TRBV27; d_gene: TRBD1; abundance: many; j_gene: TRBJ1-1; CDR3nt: TGTGCCAGCAGCCGGGACAGGTTGAACACTGAAGCTTTCTTT; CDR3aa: CASSRDRLNTEAFF
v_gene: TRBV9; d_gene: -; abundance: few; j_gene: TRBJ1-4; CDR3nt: TGTGCCAGCAGCGTAGGACCCTCTTGGGATGAAAAACTGTTTTTT; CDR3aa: CASSVGPSWDEKLFF
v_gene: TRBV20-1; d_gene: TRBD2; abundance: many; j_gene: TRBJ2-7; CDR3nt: TGCAGTGCTACCGGACTAGCGGGTTCCACCTACGAGCAGTACTTC; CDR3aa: CSATGLAGSTYEQYF
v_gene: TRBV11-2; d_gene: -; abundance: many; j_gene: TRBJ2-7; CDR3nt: TGTGCCAGCAGTTCCGACCTCATTGCCTACGAGCAGTACTTC; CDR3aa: CASSSDLIAYEQYF
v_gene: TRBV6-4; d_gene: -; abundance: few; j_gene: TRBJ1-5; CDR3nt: TGTGCCAGCCGCCGCGGCAATCAGCCCCAGCATTTT; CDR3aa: CASRRGNQPQHF
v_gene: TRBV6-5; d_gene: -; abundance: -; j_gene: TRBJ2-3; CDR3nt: TGTGCCAGCAGTTCAAGCCTGAGGGACAATTTTTTTTTACTAGCGAGCACAGATACGCAGTATTTT; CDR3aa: CASSSSLRDNFFLLASTDTQYF
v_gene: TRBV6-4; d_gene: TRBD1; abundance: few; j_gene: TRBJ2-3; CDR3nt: TGTGCCATGCCACAGGGGGCGAGCACAGATACGCAGTATTTT; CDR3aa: CAMPQGASTDTQYF
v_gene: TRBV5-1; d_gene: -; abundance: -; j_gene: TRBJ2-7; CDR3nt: TGCGCCAGCAGCGAACTACAGGGTAAGCAGTACTTC; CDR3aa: CASSELQGKQYF
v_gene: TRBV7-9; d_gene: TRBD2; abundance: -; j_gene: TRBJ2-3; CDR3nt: TGTGCCAGCAGCTTAAGGGGTAGCGGGAGCTCAGATACGCAGTATTTT; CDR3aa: CASSLRGSGSSDTQYF
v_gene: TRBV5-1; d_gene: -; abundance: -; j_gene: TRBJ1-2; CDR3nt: TGCGCCAGCAGACCTGGACAGTCAGGGGACTATGGCTACACCTTC; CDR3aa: CASRPGQSGDYGYTF
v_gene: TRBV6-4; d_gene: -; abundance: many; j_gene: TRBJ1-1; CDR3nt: TGTGCCAGCAGTGACCGGCCACCGAGTGCCCCTGAAGCTTTCTTT; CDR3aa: CASSDRPPSAPEAFF
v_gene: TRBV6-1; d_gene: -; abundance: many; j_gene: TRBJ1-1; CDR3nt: TGTGCCAGCAGTGATGTGGCGGGAGAGAACACTGAAGCTTTCTTT; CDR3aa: CASSDVAGENTEAFF
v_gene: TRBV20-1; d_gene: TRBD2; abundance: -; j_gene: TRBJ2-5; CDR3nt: TGCAGTGTCCATAGCGGGAGACCAGAGACCCAGTACTTC; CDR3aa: CSVHSGRPETQYF
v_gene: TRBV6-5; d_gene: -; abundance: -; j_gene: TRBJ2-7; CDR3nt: TGTGCCAGCAGTTACGAACGAGTAAGCCCCTACGAGCAGTACTTC; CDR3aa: CASSYERVSPYEQYF
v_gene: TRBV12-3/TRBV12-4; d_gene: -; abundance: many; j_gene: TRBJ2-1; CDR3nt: TGTGCCAGCAGTTCACTAGCCAAATCCCTCAATGAGCAGTTCTTC; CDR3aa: CASSSLAKSLNEQFF